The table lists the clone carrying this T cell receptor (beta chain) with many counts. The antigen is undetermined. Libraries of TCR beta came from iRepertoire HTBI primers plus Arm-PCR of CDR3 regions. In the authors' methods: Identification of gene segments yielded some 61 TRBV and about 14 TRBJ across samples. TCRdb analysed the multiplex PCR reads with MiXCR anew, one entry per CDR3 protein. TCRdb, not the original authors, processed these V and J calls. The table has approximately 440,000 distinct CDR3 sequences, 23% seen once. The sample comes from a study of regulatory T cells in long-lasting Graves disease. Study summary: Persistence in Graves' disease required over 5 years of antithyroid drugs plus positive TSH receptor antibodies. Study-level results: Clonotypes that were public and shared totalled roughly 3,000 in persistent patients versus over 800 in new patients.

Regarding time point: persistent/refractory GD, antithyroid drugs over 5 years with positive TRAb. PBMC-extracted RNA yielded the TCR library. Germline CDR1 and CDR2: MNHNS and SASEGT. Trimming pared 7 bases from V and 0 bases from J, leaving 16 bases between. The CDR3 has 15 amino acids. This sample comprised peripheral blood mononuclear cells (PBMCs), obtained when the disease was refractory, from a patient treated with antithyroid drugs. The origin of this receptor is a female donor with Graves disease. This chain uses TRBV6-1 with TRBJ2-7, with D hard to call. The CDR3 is CASTPPGEPSYEQYF. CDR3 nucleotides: TGTGCCAGCACCCCGCCAGGAGAACCCTCCTACGAGCAGTACTTC.